This TCR beta chain was sequenced in a study of T cell responses to AZD1222 COVID-19 vaccine. General observations from the study: Spike regions recognized by vaccine-associated CD4 TCRs spanned the protein, led by 160-218 and 743-854.

The CDR3 totals 16 residues. V lost 0 bases, J lost 5 bases, and 16 bases lay in between. Germline V gene data show CDR1 as LGHDT and CDR2 as YNNKEL (reference sequence). Concerning this clone itself: The antigen remains unidentified.

Libraries were prepared by immunoSEQ multiplex PCR; TCRdb keeps only in-frame clonotypes and omits some of them. The sample includes under 250,000 clones, just over 90% seen only once; the top ten take 0.95% to 1.1%. The V gene is TRBV3-1 (or the pseudogene TRBV3-2), the J gene TRBJ1-2; D unresolved. Source: peripheral blood, taken on day 0 of MenACWY control vaccination. This TCR was recovered from an adult in good health. The CDR3 region is CASSQDGGGAPYGYTF. The CDR3 bases are TGTGCCAGCAGCCAAGATGGTGGCGGTGCTCCTTATGGCTACACCTTC.